This T cell receptor (beta chain) stems from a study of cytomegalovirus exposure and HLA in healthy donors. Primers for the PCR totalled 60 Vbeta and 13 Jbeta. Only in-frame clones appear in the TCRdb table, and some are missing; sequencing was by immunoSEQ multiplex PCR. The sample records approximately 140,000 clones, approximately 80% being singletons. This clonotype was obtained from a woman in her 40s in good health and CMV-seronegative. Sequencing input: PBMCs.

The CDR3 sequence is CASSLLRGSTDTQYF. The CDR3 DNA follows: TGTGCCAGCAGCTTGTTACGAGGGAGCACAGATACGCAGTATTTT. This chain uses TRBV5-4 with TRBJ2-3; TRBD2 might be the D (5 bases). Germline assignment: CDR1 SGHNT and CDR2 YYREEE (reference sequence). Trimming cost V 1 base and J 0 bases, with 9 bases left between them. The CDR3 is 15 residues long.